Sequencing of this T cell receptor (beta chain) was carried out in a study of OX40 agonist ivuxolimab in advanced cancers. Turning to the study itself: Patients received the agonistic anti-OX40 (CD134) antibody ivuxolimab. Prior anti-PD-1, anti-PD-L1 or anti-CTLA-4 therapy did not bar entry, and roughly 40% had some. Study-wide results and limits: Low normalized T-cell clonal expansion was also seen in some nonresponders.

In regard to this clone: The antigen is undetermined.

Repertoires were generated with immunoSEQ multiplex PCR, while TCRdb's copy carries only in-frame clones and drops some. The repertoire holds 35,000 to 45,000 clones, with about nine tenths as singletons. This sequence originates from an adult with an advanced solid tumor such as melanoma, head and neck, liver or kidney cancer. Sequencing used CD4+ or CD8+ T cells sorted from blood, obtained in a trial of the OX40 agonist ivuxolimab.

In DNA, the CDR3 is TGTGCCAGCAGGGGGACAGGGGGCAATCAGCCCCAGCATTTT. Translating it yields CASRGTGGNQPQHF. V gene TRBV6-5 combines with J gene TRBJ1-5; the match to TRBD1 covers 10 bases. The CDR3 loop spans 14 amino acids. CDR1 and CDR2 (germline): MNHEY, SVGAGI. The V segment lost 6 bases and the J segment 2 bases; nucleotides outside the gene matches: 1.